One and the same sample provided the 28 T cell receptor beta chains below, sequenced in a study of T-cell reconstitution after alpha-beta-depleted transplantation in children. Library preparation (for TCRbeta) was performed with unique molecular identifiers. TCRdb re-derived calls from the PCR reads in MiXCR, one entry per CDR3 protein. The table lists about 110,000 distinct CDR3 sequences, 5.5% to 6.5% of them singletons. The material was PBMCs, mostly from graft donor cells, obtained 360 days after TCRalphabeta/CD19-depleted stem cell transplant. Receptors were obtained from a male patient between 2 and 10 years old who had a stem cell transplant for acute lymphoblastic leukemia, so the T cells may come from the graft donor.

In its sample, this clonotype was seen many times. The V gene is TRBV27, the J gene TRBJ2-4; no clear D gene. V gave up 9 bases and J gave up 0 bases, with 12 bases separating them. Germline-derived CDR1 and CDR2 are MNHEY and SMNVEV (reference sequence). This CDR3 has 14 residues. The CDR3: CASSMGLAKNIQYF. CDR3 bases: TGTGCCAGTTCTATGGGCCTAGCCAAAAACATTCAGTACTTC.

There are many counts of this clonotype. V is TRBV28 and J is TRBJ2-3; D gene ambiguous. CDR1 is MDHEN, CDR2 SYDVKM, per germline. Trimming stripped 2 bases from V and 1 base from J, with 7 bases between. The CDR3 length is 14 residues. Written as DNA, the CDR3 is TGTGCCAGCAGTTTACAAATACGCACAGATACGCAGTATTTT. This gives the protein CASSLQIRTDTQYF.

This clonotype was detected many times. J is TRBJ1-5 and V is TRBV28, with D possibly being TRBD1 (5 bases). The CDR3 is 14 residues long. Germline values: CDR1 MDHEN, CDR2 SYDVKM. The ends were cut back, 6 bases at V and 9 bases at J, with 18 bases in the middle. CDR3 DNA sequence: TGTGCCAGCAGGTGGGACCGCCTAAAGTGGCCCCAGCATTTT. Protein: CASRWDRLKWPQHF.

Ten or more counts support this clonotype. V is TRBV7-9 and J is TRBJ1-1; D perhaps matches TRBD1 (5 bases). V lost 6 bases and J 1 base, leaving 18 bases between the germline ends. This CDR3 contains 16 residues. The V gene's germline CDR1 is SEHNR and CDR2 FQNEAQ (reference sequence). The CDR3 loop reads CASRFLPGEENTEAFF. CDR3 nucleotide sequence: TGTGCCAGCAGATTTCTCCCGGGGGAGGAGAACACTGAAGCTTTCTTT.

This clonotype showed up many times. The chain combines TRBV7-9 with TRBJ2-5, with D unclear. The CDR3 extends over 13 amino acids. Germline CDR1 reads SEHNR; CDR2 reads FQNEAQ (reference sequence). Trimming pared 4 bases from V and 5 bases from J, leaving 11 bases between. DNA for the CDR3: TGTGCCAGCAGCTCGACCCCGTTGGAGACCCAGTACTTC. Residues: CASSSTPLETQYF.

The gene calls are TRBV28 and TRBJ1-3; the D gene is possibly TRBD1 (5 bases). V was clipped by 4 bases and J by 9 bases, with 16 bases between them. This CDR3 has 14 amino acids. Germline V gene data show CDR1 as MDHEN and CDR2 as SYDVKM. DNA of the CDR3: TGTGCCAGCAGTTCGGCCACAGGAAGGGGCACCATATATTTT. This codes for CASSSATGRGTIYF.

In its sample, this clonotype was seen many times. The chain combines TRBV29-1 with TRBJ2-7, with D perhaps given as TRBD1 or TRBD2 (6 bases each). There are 14 residues in the CDR3. Trimming took off 1 base at V and 5 bases at J, with 15 bases between the two ends. CDR1 is SQVTM, CDR2 ANQGSEA, per germline. DNA of the CDR3: TGCAGCGTTGAAGGTGCCAGGGGAGGTAACGAGCAGTACTTC. Residues: CSVEGARGGNEQYF.

In its sample, this clonotype was seen a few times. The genes are TRBV28 and TRBJ1-2; no definite D call. The ends were cut back, 7 bases at V and 0 bases at J, with 18 bases in the middle. Germline CDR1 is MDHEN and CDR2 is SYDVKM. This CDR3 has 16 amino acids. The CDR3 bases are TGTGCCAGCAATAGTTTTTTCGGCCCCCCTAACTATGGCTACACCTTC. This translates into CASNSFFGPPNYGYTF.

For this clonotype: This may come from a read error, since a much larger clone is one base off. The chain is built from TRBV11-1 and TRBJ2-7; D is undetermined. This CDR3 spans 14 amino acids. With 1 base removed from V and 3 bases from J, the gap between germline ends came to 10 bases. Germline CDR1 SGHAT, CDR2 FQDESV (reference sequence). The CDR3 nucleotides read TGTGCCAGCAGCTTAGTGTTACCGCTCTACGAGCAGTACTTC. It codes for CASSLVLPLYEQYF.

The chain is built from TRBV6-2 or TRBV6-3 and TRBJ2-1, with TRBD2 matching over 13 bases. Germline trimming cut 2 bases from V and 6 bases from J; bases unmatched to any gene: 13. The CDR3 consists of 19 residues. The germline CDR1 and CDR2 sequences are MNHEY and SVGEGT. In DNA, the CDR3 is TGTGCCAGCAGTTACCCCCTACTAGCGGGAGGGCCTAAGGGCAATGAGCAGTTCTTC. Amino acids: CASSYPLLAGGPKGNEQFF.

This clonotype was seen more than once but under ten times. The V and J genes are TRBV7-9 and TRBJ2-7; the match to TRBD1 covers 9 bases. After removal of 5 bases from V and 4 bases from J, the junction contained 9 bases not matched to a gene. The CDR3 spans 15 residues. CDR1 and CDR2 (germline): SEHNR, FQNEAQ (reference sequence). In DNA, the CDR3 is TGTGCCAGCAGCCGACTGGACAGGGGAGGATACGAGCAGTACTTC. This sequence encodes CASSRLDRGGYEQYF.

This clonotype came up many times. This chain uses TRBV4-3 with TRBJ2-4, with 8 bases that match TRBD1. CDR3 size: 14 residues. The germline CDR1 and CDR2 sequences are LGHNA and YSLEER. After removal of 0 bases from V and 6 bases from J, the junction contained 1 base not matched to a gene. The CDR3 sequence: CASSQDTGGNIQYF. The DNA of the CDR3 is TGCGCCAGCAGCCAAGATACAGGGGGAAACATTCAGTACTTC.

This clonotype came up many times. The chain uses TRBV4-2 and TRBJ2-4; D gene unclear. CDR1 LGHNA and CDR2 YNFKEQ come from the germline V gene. Between the trimmed V and J ends, which lost 1 base and 1 base, there was a span of 8 bases. There are 15 residues in the CDR3. DNA for the CDR3: TGTGCCAGCAGCCAAGGGCAGGCGGCCAAAAACATTCAGTACTTC. Translating gives CASSQGQAAKNIQYF.

The table lists this clonotype with a few counts. The genes are TRBV5-6 and TRBJ1-2, with D maybe TRBD1 (6 bases). The germline gives CDR1 SGHDT, CDR2 YYEEEE. This CDR3 contains 11 residues. V was trimmed by 9 bases and J by 8 bases, leaving 14 bases between them. The CDR3 spells CATAGAYGYTF. The CDR3 DNA sequence: TGTGCCACCGCAGGGGCTTACGGCTACACCTTC.

This chain connects TRBV20-1 to TRBJ1-4; possible D gene TRBD1, 5 bases. V was trimmed by 6 bases and J by 8 bases, leaving 22 bases between them. Germline V gene sequence: CDR1 DFQATT, CDR2 SNEGSKA (reference sequence). The CDR3 is made up of 15 amino acids. CDR3 bases: TGCAGTGCCCCTTTCCCGCGGGGGAGTTGGGAAAAACTGTTTTTT. Translating gives CSAPFPRGSWEKLFF.

The V and J genes are TRBV6-5 and TRBJ2-3; 8 positions agree with TRBD2. The CDR3 spans 15 residues. V dropped 3 bases and J dropped 1; count of bases not matched to a gene: 3. The germline V gene encodes CDR1 MNHEY and CDR2 SVGAGI. The chain's CDR3 is CASSYSGGGTDTQYF. In DNA, the CDR3 is TGTGCCAGCAGTTATTCGGGGGGGGGCACAGATACGCAGTATTTT.

This clonotype was counted at least ten times. The chain carries TRBV14 and TRBJ2-3, with D tentatively TRBD2 (6 bases). The CDR3 covers 14 residues. The ends were cut back, 1 base at V and 5 bases at J, with 10 bases in the middle. Germline V lookup: CDR1 SGHDN, CDR2 FVKESK. CDR3 DNA sequence: TGTGCCAGCAGCCAAGCCGGGGGAGGAGATACGCAGTATTTT. It is translated as CASSQAGGGDTQYF.

In this sample, this clonotype turned up a few times. The chain links TRBV30 to TRBJ2-3; D possibly uses TRBD1 or TRBD2 (6 bases each). V was pared by 1 base and J by 2 bases, with 13 bases between. This CDR3 has 15 amino acids. Germline V gene data show CDR1 as GTSNPN and CDR2 as SVGIG (reference sequence). The CDR3 DNA reads TGTGCCTGGAGTGAGGGGGGAGGCTACACAGATACGCAGTATTTT. It encodes CAWSEGGGYTDTQYF.

In its sample, this clonotype was seen a few times. The V call is TRBV9, the J call TRBJ2-7; 7 bases line up with TRBD1. The CDR3 is 14 residues long. V lost 3 bases and J lost 2; bases outside the gene matches: 5. Germline CDR1 SGDLS, CDR2 YYNGEE. The DNA for the CDR3 is TGTGCCAGCAGCGCCACGGGACAGCCCTACGAGCAGTACTTC. Translation: CASSATGQPYEQYF.

This clonotype has ten or more counts. The chain is built from TRBV4-2 and TRBJ2-1, with D perhaps being TRBD1 or TRBD2 (5 bases each). This CDR3 contains 14 residues. The germline V and J ends were trimmed by 0 bases and 3 bases, with 6 bases remaining between them. CDR1 is LGHNA, CDR2 YNFKEQ, per germline. CDR3 amino acids: CASSQDGGYNEQFF. In DNA, the CDR3 is TGTGCCAGCAGCCAAGATGGGGGCTACAATGAGCAGTTCTTC.

This chain connects TRBV30 to TRBJ2-6; D gene uncertain. CDR1 is GTSNPN, CDR2 SVGIG, per germline (reference sequence). V was cut by 1 base and J by 0 bases, with 19 bases left in between. CDR3 length: 19 residues. The CDR3 spells CAWSGHPSLRISGANVLTF. In DNA, the CDR3 is TGTGCCTGGAGTGGGCATCCCTCCCTAAGGATCTCTGGGGCCAACGTCCTGACTTTC.

This clonotype has a handful of counts. CDR3 DNA: TGTGCCAGCAGCTCCCCCGGGCATAGTGGCGAGCAGTACTTC. This translates into CASSSPGHSGEQYF. The chain is built from TRBV7-9 and TRBJ2-7; D gene ambiguous. Trimming stripped 4 bases from V and 6 bases from J, with 16 bases between. The CDR3 has 14 residues. Germline V CDR1 and CDR2: SEHNR, FQNEAQ (reference sequence).

This clonotype was seen repeatedly, ten times or more. The chain couples TRBV7-8 to TRBJ2-1; a possible D gene is TRBD2 (5 bases). Trimming stripped 2 bases from V and 7 bases from J, with 12 bases between. CDR3 length equals 14 residues. Germline CDR1 SGHVS, CDR2 FQNEAQ. The CDR3, as DNA: TGTGCCAGCAGCTTATCGGCAGGAGGTAATGAGCAGTTCTTC. Amino acid sequence: CASSLSAGGNEQFF.

This clonotype was counted only a few times. This chain links TRBV4-3 with TRBJ2-7, with TRBD2 matching over 7 bases. CDR1 and CDR2 (germline): LGHNA, YSLEER. This CDR3 is built from 14 residues. Trimming at V came to 4 bases and at J to 4 bases, leaving 7 bases not matched to a gene. The CDR3 DNA is TGCGCCAGCAGCCCAGACACTAGCGTATACGAGCAGTACTTC. It specifies CASSPDTSVYEQYF.

About this clonotype: One end of the junction is discordant with germline, which a read error may explain. V and J are TRBV20-1 and TRBJ2-7; the D gene is possibly TRBD2 (5 bases). The CDR3 extends over 15 amino acids. Germline CDR1 is DFQATT and CDR2 is SNEGSKA (reference sequence). CDR3 sequence reads: CCARDEDSPFYEQYF. CDR3 nucleotides: TGCTGTGCTAGAGATGAGGACTCCCCGTTCTACGAGCAGTACTTC.

Many counts were recorded for this clonotype. This chain connects TRBV12-5 to TRBJ2-5; 7 bases match TRBD2. Losses at the gene ends were 5 bases for V and 5 bases for J; bases not matched to a gene: 5. This CDR3 comprises 13 residues. The germline gives CDR1 LGHNT, CDR2 FRNRAP. CDR3 coding DNA: TGTGCTAGTGGTCCTGGACTAGGGGAGACCCAGTACTTC. Residues: CASGPGLGETQYF.

The sample holds many counts of this clonotype. CDR3 DNA sequence: TGTGCCAGCAGCAGGGACCTGTACGAGCAGTACTTC. Residues: CASSRDLYEQYF. This sequence joins TRBV9 and TRBJ2-7; possibly TRBD1 or TRBD2 for D (5 bases each). The CDR3 extends over 12 amino acids. Germline V gene sequence: CDR1 SGDLS, CDR2 YYNGEE. Trimming stripped 4 bases from V and 4 bases from J, with 9 bases between. Full variable domain (outside the CDR3, taken from reference TRBV9 and TRBJ2-7): DSGVTQTPKHLITATGQRVTLRCSPRSGDLSVYWYQQSLDQGLQFLIQYYNGEERAKGNILERFSAQQFPDLHSELNLSSLELGDSALYFCASSRDLYEQYFGPGTRLTVT.

This clonotype was observed at least ten times. The chain employs TRBV5-6 and TRBJ1-5; D gene unclear. In germline, CDR1 is SGHDT, CDR2 YYEEEE. V lost 0 bases and J 4 bases, leaving 5 bases between the germline ends. This CDR3 contains 13 residues. CDR3 region: CASSLASNQPQHF. CDR3 bases: TGTGCCAGCAGCTTGGCCAGTAATCAGCCCCAGCATTTT. Looking up the rest from reference TRBV5-6 and TRBJ1-5 gives the full variable domain: DAGVTQSPTHLIKTRGQQVTLRCSPKSGHDTVSWYQQALGQGPQFIFQYYEEEERQRGNFPDRFSGHQFPNYSSELNVNALLLGDSALYLCASSLASNQPQHFGDGTRLSIL.